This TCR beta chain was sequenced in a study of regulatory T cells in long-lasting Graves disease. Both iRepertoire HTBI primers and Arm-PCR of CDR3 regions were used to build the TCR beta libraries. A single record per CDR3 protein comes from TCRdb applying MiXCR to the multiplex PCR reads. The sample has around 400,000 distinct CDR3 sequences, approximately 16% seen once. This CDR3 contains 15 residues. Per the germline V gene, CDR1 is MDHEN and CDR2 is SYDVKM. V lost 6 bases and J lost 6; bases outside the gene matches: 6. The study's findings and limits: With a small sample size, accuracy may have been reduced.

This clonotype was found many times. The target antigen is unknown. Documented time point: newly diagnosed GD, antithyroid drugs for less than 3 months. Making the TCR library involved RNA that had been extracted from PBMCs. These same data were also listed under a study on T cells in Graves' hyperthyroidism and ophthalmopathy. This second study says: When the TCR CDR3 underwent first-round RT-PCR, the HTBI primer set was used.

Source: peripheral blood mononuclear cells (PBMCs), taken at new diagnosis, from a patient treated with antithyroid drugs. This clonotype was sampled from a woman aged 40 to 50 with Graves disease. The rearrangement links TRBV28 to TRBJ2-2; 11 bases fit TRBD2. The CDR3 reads CASRRVLAGAGELFF. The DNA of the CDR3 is TGTGCCAGCAGACGTGTACTAGCGGGAGCCGGGGAGCTGTTTTTT.